The 15 T cell receptor beta chains below were found in one sample sequenced in a study of blood T cell repertoires in COVID-19. Method: immunoSEQ multiplex PCR; TCRdb's copy keeps in-frame clones and lacks some. The table lists some 150,000 clones, about 79% of them singletons. The material sequenced was peripheral blood. The receptor source for this set is a woman aged 45 to 65 in a cohort sampled during active or convalescent COVID-19.

This sequence joins TRBV14 and TRBJ1-2; D gene uncertain. The CDR3 contains 15 residues. Deletions cut 0 bases from V and 2 bases from J, with 10 bases between. The germline gives CDR1 SGHDN, CDR2 FVKESK. CDR3 sequence: CASSQEERVNYGYTF. In DNA, the CDR3 is TGTGCCAGCAGCCAAGAAGAACGGGTCAACTATGGCTACACCTTC.

The chain links TRBV6-5 to TRBJ1-3, with D unresolved. Germline loops: CDR1 MNHEY, CDR2 SVGAGI. V lost 2 bases and J 0 bases, leaving 11 bases between the germline ends. The CDR3 is 16 residues long. CDR3 protein: CASSYNEGYSGNTIYF. For the CDR3, the DNA is TGTGCCAGCAGTTACAATGAGGGTTACTCTGGAAACACCATATATTTT.

This sequence joins TRBV14 and TRBJ2-3, with D perhaps matching TRBD2 (5 bases). The CDR3 is 14 amino acids. V was shortened by 7 bases and J by 0 bases, with 11 bases between the two germline ends. Germline V gene sequence: CDR1 SGHDN, CDR2 FVKESK. Here the CDR3 DNA reads TGTGCCAGCAATTTACGGGGAAGCACAGATACGCAGTATTTT. Translated, it gives CASNLRGSTDTQYF.

This chain connects TRBV6-2 or TRBV6-3 to TRBJ2-3, with D possibly TRBD1 on 6 matching bases. CDR1 MNHEY and CDR2 SVGEGT come from the germline V gene. The CDR3 contains 18 residues. Trimming cost V 2 bases and J 3 bases, with 21 bases left between them. For the CDR3, the DNA is TGTGCCAGCAGTTACACTTTTCAACAGGGTGGGCGGACAGATACGCAGTATTTT. It encodes CASSYTFQQGGRTDTQYF.

V usage is TRBV10-2 and J usage is TRBJ2-7; TRBD1 matches at 7 bases. The V and J ends lost 10 bases and 1 base, in that order; junction bases with no gene match: 16. Germline loops: CDR1 WSHSY, CDR2 SAAADI. The CDR3 runs 16 residues. The DNA of the CDR3 is TGCGCCACCACTAAAGCAAGCAGGGGGAATTCCTACGAGCAGTACTTC. Translation: CATTKASRGNSYEQYF.

This chain connects TRBV5-6 to TRBJ2-4; D is perhaps TRBD1 (5 bases). This CDR3 region has 15 residues. Trimming left V 1 base short and J 4 bases short, with 12 bases between. Germline assignment: CDR1 SGHDT and CDR2 YYEEEE. The CDR3 bases are TGTGCCAGCAGCTTGCGGGCCCCAGGGAAAAACATTCAGTACTTC. This sequence encodes CASSLRAPGKNIQYF.

The V call is TRBV21-1, the J call TRBJ1-2; TRBD1, the D gene given by the table, was not confirmed from the DNA. TRBV21-1 is a documented pseudogene. The CDR3 runs 14 residues. The CDR3 DNA follows: TGTGCCAGCAGCAAGGGCAGCTTAAACTATGGCTACACCTTC. Its translation is CASSKGSLNYGYTF.

This clone has just one count. The chain recombines TRBV5-6 with TRBJ1-6; D is possibly TRBD1 (6 bases). CDR1 is SGHDT, CDR2 YYEEEE, per germline. Trimming shortened V by 5 bases and J by 4 bases, and 13 bases separated the two germline ends. This CDR3 is 15 amino acids long. This CDR3 is CASRVTGTYNSPLHF. CDR3 bases: TGTGCCAGCAGAGTGACAGGAACTTATAATTCACCCCTCCACTTT. The whole variable domain, remainder taken from reference TRBV5-6 and TRBJ1-6, is DAGVTQSPTHLIKTRGQQVTLRCSPKSGHDTVSWYQQALGQGPQFIFQYYEEEERQRGNFPDRFSGHQFPNYSSELNVNALLLGDSALYLCASRVTGTYNSPLHFGNGTRLTVT.

The CDR3 DNA reads TGTGCCAGCAGTGAAGATTCGGGGGATTGGGCTTTCTTT. Its translation is CASSEDSGDWAFF. This chain links TRBV6-1 with TRBJ1-1; possible D gene TRBD1, 5 bases. The V end lost 1 base, the J end lost 11 bases, and 14 bases lay between the germline ends. CDR3 size: 13 residues. CDR1 and CDR2 from the germline V gene are MNHNS and SASEGT.

This clone has a handful of counts. In nucleotides, the CDR3 is TGTGCCAGCTCAAGAGACATGTTCTACGAGCAGTACTTC. As protein: CASSRDMFYEQYF. V usage is TRBV18 and J usage is TRBJ2-7; D is undetermined. The germline CDR1 and CDR2 sequences are KGHSH and LQKENI. The V gene lost 5 bases and the J gene lost 3 bases, with 11 bases spanning the gap. This CDR3 spans 13 amino acids.

V and J are TRBV19 and TRBJ1-4; tentative D call: TRBD1 (5 bases). V shed 10 bases and J shed 3 bases, with 15 bases lying between them. Germline V gene sequence: CDR1 LNHDA, CDR2 SQIVND (reference sequence). The CDR3 consists of 14 residues. DNA of the CDR3: TGTGCCACTTACCGGGGGGGAGCTAATGAAAAACTGTTTTTT. It is translated as CATYRGGANEKLFF.

The chain combines TRBV3-1 (or the pseudogene TRBV3-2) with TRBJ2-1; D is perhaps TRBD2 (5 bases). V was pared by 0 bases and J by 7 bases, with 13 bases between. Germline-derived CDR1 and CDR2 are LGHDT and YNNKEL (reference sequence). The CDR3 totals 15 residues. DNA for the CDR3: TGTGCCAGCAGCCAAGATACCCATCCGGGGAATGAGCAGTTCTTC. Protein: CASSQDTHPGNEQFF.

This clone was observed a handful of times. V is TRBV13 and J is TRBJ2-4, with a weak D call TRBD1 (5 bases). Trimming took 0 bases from V and 1 from J, leaving 16 bases between them. Germline assignment: CDR1 PRHDT and CDR2 FYEKMQ (reference sequence). The CDR3 contains 18 residues. The CDR3 protein is CASSLGSAGPSAKNIQYF. CDR3 sequence (DNA): TGTGCCAGCAGCTTAGGTTCGGCAGGGCCCTCGGCCAAAAACATTCAGTACTTC.

The chain recombines TRBV3-1 (or the pseudogene TRBV3-2) with TRBJ1-2; D is perhaps TRBD1 (5 bases). The CDR3 sequence is 13 residues long. The V gene lost 3 bases and the J gene lost 7 bases, with 12 bases spanning the gap. Per germline, CDR1 LGHDT and CDR2 YNNKEL (reference sequence). The CDR3 DNA sequence: TGTGCCAGCAGCCAGGGGGGGTCGGGTGGCTACACCTTC. Translation: CASSQGGSGGYTF.

The J gene is TRBJ2-7, the V gene TRBV9, with 7 bases aligning to TRBD1. Germline lookup yields CDR1 SGDLS and CDR2 YYNGEE. V gave up 2 bases and J gave up 4 bases; unmatched junction bases: 9. This CDR3 spans 15 amino acids. For the CDR3, the DNA is TGTGCCAGCAGCGTCACCGGGACAGCCCTTTACGAGCAGTACTTC. Amino acid sequence: CASSVTGTALYEQYF.